What follows are 22 T cell receptor beta chains derived from one specimen sequenced in a study of blood T cell repertoires in COVID-19. Using immunoSEQ multiplex PCR, the repertoire was profiled, and TCRdb retains in-frame clones only, with some absent. The sample records some 150,000 clones, 75% to 90% being singletons. The sample taken for sequencing was peripheral blood. All receptors derive from a woman between 40 and 50 years old with acute or convalescent COVID-19.

The gene calls are TRBV3-1 (or the pseudogene TRBV3-2) and TRBJ2-7; 8 nucleotides match TRBD1. Germline V CDR1 and CDR2: LGHDT, YNNKEL (reference sequence). V was pared by 1 base and J by 0 bases, with 11 bases of the junction left unmatched. The CDR3 is 18 residues long. The CDR3 nucleotides read TGTGCCAGCAGCCAAGCGTCATCCGGGACAGGAGTCTCCTACGAGCAGTACTTC. This sequence encodes CASSQASSGTGVSYEQYF.

DNA of the CDR3: TGTGCCAGTAGTACAGACTATGGCTACACCTTC. Protein: CASSTDYGYTF. This chain links TRBV19 with TRBJ1-2; D is unclear. V lost 4 bases, J lost 3 bases, and 3 bases lay in between. Germline values: CDR1 LNHDA, CDR2 SQIVND (reference sequence). The length of the CDR3 is 11 residues.

CDR3 bases: TGTGCCAGCAGCCAAGATACAGGGGCGAGAATCAACACTGAAGCTTTCTTT. It translates to CASSQDTGARINTEAFF. The rearrangement joins TRBV4-2 to TRBJ1-1; TRBD1 matches 7 bases. Looked up from germline, CDR1 is LGHNA and CDR2 is YNFKEQ. The CDR3 consists of 17 residues. V was clipped by 0 bases and J by 2 bases; unmatched bases: 9.

This chain joins TRBV11-2 and TRBJ2-7; 8 bases are a match to TRBD1. Trimming cost V 1 base and J 1 base; bases outside gene matches: 3. Germline lookup yields CDR1 SGHAT and CDR2 FQNNGV. The CDR3 totals 15 residues. The CDR3 loop reads CASSLVTGGSYEQYF. DNA of the CDR3: TGTGCCAGCAGCTTAGTAACAGGGGGTTCCTACGAGCAGTACTTC. Full variable domain (outside the CDR3, taken from reference TRBV11-2 and TRBJ2-7): EAGVAQSPRYKIIEKRQSVAFWCNPISGHATLYWYQQILGQGPKLLIQFQNNGVVDDSQLPKDRFSAERLKGVDSTLKIQPAKLEDSAVYLCASSLVTGGSYEQYFGPGTRLTVT.

V and J are TRBV10-3 and TRBJ1-6, with D perhaps matching TRBD1 (5 bases). CDR3 length: 13 amino acids. Germline CDR1 ENHRY, CDR2 SYGVKD. V dropped 3 bases and J dropped 10 bases, with 10 bases sitting between them. Written as DNA, the CDR3 is TGTGCCATCAGTGACAGGGTTGAGTCACCCCTCCACTTT. Translating gives CAISDRVESPLHF.

This clone has only one observation. V is TRBV12-5 and J is TRBJ2-1; D is perhaps TRBD1 (5 bases). CDR3 length: 14 amino acids. Germline V gene lookup returns CDR1 LGHNT and CDR2 FRNRAP. Deletions cut 6 bases from V and 0 bases from J, with 9 bases between. The CDR3 spells CASGPTASYNEQFF. In DNA form, the CDR3 reads TGTGCTAGTGGACCGACAGCCTCCTACAATGAGCAGTTCTTC.

J is TRBJ1-2 and V is TRBV6-1; 9 bases line up with TRBD1. The ends lost 2 bases at V and 4 bases at J; junction bases unmatched: 5. The V gene's germline CDR1 is MNHNS and CDR2 SASEGT. The CDR3 consists of 15 residues. The CDR3 region is CASSERGTGSYGYTF. The CDR3 coding sequence is TGTGCCAGCAGTGAAAGAGGGACAGGGTCCTATGGCTACACCTTC.

The sample holds a few counts of this clone. The rearrangement joins TRBV6-5 to TRBJ1-5; D call uncertain. The V end lost 2 bases, the J end lost 0 bases, and 8 bases lay between the germline ends. This CDR3 contains 15 residues. Germline assignment: CDR1 MNHEY and CDR2 SVGAGI. The CDR3 spells CASSYGQHSNQPQHF. The CDR3 DNA is TGTGCCAGCAGTTACGGGCAGCATAGCAATCAGCCCCAGCATTTT.

The V and J genes are TRBV5-4 and TRBJ1-1, with 12 nucleotides matching TRBD1. This CDR3 region has 14 residues. Germline trimming cut 4 bases from V and 5 bases from J; bases unmatched to any gene: 3. CDR1 and CDR2 (germline): SGHNT, YYREEE (reference sequence). CDR3 sequence: CASSLGQGATEAFF. Written as DNA, the CDR3 is TGTGCCAGCAGCCTGGGACAGGGGGCAACTGAAGCTTTCTTT.

The gene calls are TRBV19 and TRBJ1-5; 8 nucleotides agree with TRBD1. Germline V CDR1 and CDR2: LNHDA, SQIVND (reference sequence). The CDR3 is 14 residues long. Trimming took 1 base from V and 4 from J; bases not matched to a gene: 0. This CDR3 is CASSIGTGNQPQHF. CDR3 coding DNA: TGTGCCAGTAGTATAGGGACAGGGAATCAGCCCCAGCATTTT.

The chain is built from TRBV28 and TRBJ2-4; D is unclear. Germline V gene lookup returns CDR1 MDHEN and CDR2 SYDVKM. The CDR3 length is 16 residues. The V gene lost 6 bases and the J gene lost 0 bases, with 15 bases spanning the gap. CDR3 residues: CASSPFPRLAKNIQYF. The CDR3 DNA reads as TGTGCCAGCAGCCCGTTTCCCAGGCTAGCCAAAAACATTCAGTACTTC.

In the case of this clone: One end of the junction varies from germline; a read error may be responsible. The rearrangement uses TRBV3-1 (or the pseudogene TRBV3-2) and TRBJ1-4; no clear D gene. CDR1 LGHDT and CDR2 YNNKEL come from the germline V gene (reference sequence). The CDR3 runs to 12 residues. The CDR3 sequence: CASSQGLEALDF. The CDR3 bases are TGTGCCAGCAGCCAAGGTCTTGAGGCTTTAGATTTT.

This clone has only a few counts. Other DNA sequences in this specimen translate into the identical CDR3. The chain is built from TRBV20-1 and TRBJ2-7; 7 positions agree with TRBD1. This CDR3 is built from 11 residues. CDR1 is DFQATT, CDR2 SNEGSKA, per germline (reference sequence). The V and J ends lost 6 bases and 2 bases, in that order; junction bases with no gene match: 1. The CDR3 sequence: CSARGPYEQYF. The CDR3 nucleotides are TGCAGTGCAAGGGGGCCCTACGAGCAGTACTTC.

This chain connects TRBV10-3 to TRBJ1-4; D not resolved. Germline assignment: CDR1 ENHRY and CDR2 SYGVKD. V lost 6 bases and J 0 bases, leaving 11 bases between the germline ends. The length of the CDR3 is 15 residues. The CDR3 DNA reads TGTGCCATCAGGAGGAACCTTGCAACTAATGAAAAACTGTTTTTT. Translated: CAIRRNLATNEKLFF.

This clone was recorded once. The chain is built from TRBV10-3 and TRBJ2-3, with D perhaps matching TRBD1 (6 bases). The germline V and J ends were trimmed by 5 bases and 7 bases, with 22 bases remaining between them. The germline V gene encodes CDR1 ENHRY and CDR2 SYGVKD. The CDR3 is 16 amino acids. CDR3 nucleotides: TGTGCCATCAGTCACCCTGGACAGAGAGGGTTATATACGCAGTATTTT. This codes for CAISHPGQRGLYTQYF.

The chain uses TRBV18 and TRBJ1-2; 8 bases match TRBD1. Germline-derived CDR1 and CDR2 are KGHSH and LQKENI. CDR3 size: 14 residues. Unmatched junction bases numbered 2, after V lost 1 base and J lost 4 bases. CDR3 residues: CASSPLTGGYGYTF. CDR3 DNA: TGTGCCAGCTCACCACTTACAGGGGGCTATGGCTACACCTTC.

The rearrangement uses TRBV7-3 and TRBJ2-2; 8 nucleotides align to TRBD2. Germline-derived CDR1 and CDR2 are SGHTA and FQGTGA. Trimming cost V 3 bases and J 4 bases; bases outside gene matches: 10. CDR3 length: 17 amino acids. The CDR3 DNA is TGTGCCAGCAGCTTGAGTCTGCGGGGGGCAGTCACCGGGGAGCTGTTTTTT. Its protein is CASSLSLRGAVTGELFF.

V usage is TRBV14 and J usage is TRBJ1-2, with D uncertain. The CDR3 sequence is 13 residues long. Germline CDR1 SGHDN, CDR2 FVKESK. V dropped 2 bases and J dropped 4 bases, with 8 bases sitting between them. In nucleotides, the CDR3 is TGTGCCAGCAGCCAATCGGGTCCCTATGGCTACACCTTC. This codes for CASSQSGPYGYTF.

The rearrangement links TRBV30 to TRBJ2-1; TRBD2 matches at 9 bases. Germline CDR1 GTSNPN, CDR2 SVGIG (reference sequence). V dropped 8 bases and J dropped 9; count of bases not matched to a gene: 5. CDR3 length: 11 residues. CDR3 residues: CARTSAAEQFF. DNA of the CDR3: TGTGCCCGGACTAGCGCGGCTGAGCAGTTCTTC.

This clone came up a few times. The chain recombines TRBV4-1 with TRBJ2-2, with no clear D. Trimming took 6 bases from V and 0 from J, leaving 11 bases between them. CDR1 and CDR2 (germline): MGHRA, YSYEKL. The CDR3 consists of 15 residues. The CDR3: CASSQDPSNTGELFF. CDR3 in DNA: TGCGCCAGCAGTCAGGATCCGTCGAACACCGGGGAGCTGTTTTTT.

The rearrangement joins TRBV4-2 to TRBJ1-6; D perhaps matches TRBD1 (5 bases). The CDR3 covers 18 residues. V was shortened by 0 bases and J by 6 bases, with 18 bases between the two germline ends. From germline, CDR1 is LGHNA and CDR2 YNFKEQ. CDR3 in DNA: TGTGCCAGCAGCCAAGATCTCAGGGAAGGTATATCTAATTCACCCCTCCACTTT. Amino acid sequence: CASSQDLREGISNSPLHF.

V is TRBV11-2 and J is TRBJ2-1, with 8 bases identical to TRBD1. The V segment lost 5 bases and the J segment 4 bases; nucleotides outside the gene matches: 7. Germline-derived CDR1 and CDR2 are SGHAT and FQNNGV. There are 15 residues in the CDR3. The CDR3, as DNA: TGTGCCAGCAGCACCGGACAGGGAGTTTACAATGAGCAGTTCTTC. As protein: CASSTGQGVYNEQFF. The whole variable domain, filled in from reference TRBV11-2 and TRBJ2-1, reads EAGVAQSPRYKIIEKRQSVAFWCNPISGHATLYWYQQILGQGPKLLIQFQNNGVVDDSQLPKDRFSAERLKGVDSTLKIQPAKLEDSAVYLCASSTGQGVYNEQFFGPGTRLTVL.